This T cell receptor (beta chain) was sequenced for a study of response to subunit inactivated influenza vaccine. General study results and limits: T cells newly recruited by each seasonal influenza vaccination are few, the authors suggested.

A remark on this clonotype: Its antigen remains unidentified.

Via MiXCR, TCRdb re-called the RT-PCR reads, giving one row per CDR3 protein. Among about 190,000 distinct CDR3 sequences listed, approximately 14% were seen once. Germline CDR1 and CDR2: LGHNA and YNFKEQ. This CDR3 spans 16 amino acids. Trimming took off 0 bases at V and 2 bases at J, with 13 bases between the two ends. Sequenced here: CD8+ T cells sorted from PBMCs, sampled about 5 days after vaccination. The gene calls are TRBV4-2 and TRBJ2-5; no definite D call. This receptor was obtained from a man aged 45-65 years who received an inactivated influenza vaccine. This chain's CDR3 is CASSQEGYDFQETQYF. The DNA of the CDR3 is TGTGCCAGCAGCCAAGAAGGTTACGACTTTCAAGAGACCCAGTACTTC.